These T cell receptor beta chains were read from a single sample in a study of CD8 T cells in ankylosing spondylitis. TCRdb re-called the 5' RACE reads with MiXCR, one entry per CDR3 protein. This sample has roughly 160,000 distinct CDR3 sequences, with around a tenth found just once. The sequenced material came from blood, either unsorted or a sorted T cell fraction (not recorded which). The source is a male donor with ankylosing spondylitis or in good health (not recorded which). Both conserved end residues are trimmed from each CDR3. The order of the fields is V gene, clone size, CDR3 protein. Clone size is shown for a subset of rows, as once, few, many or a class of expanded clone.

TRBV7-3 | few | ASSLNAGLEETQY
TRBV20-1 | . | SAIFPGPNEQF
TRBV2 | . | ASSDRGLVIEETQY
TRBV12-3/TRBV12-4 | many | ASSLVGEMNTEAF
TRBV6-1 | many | ASSRGFSGNTIY
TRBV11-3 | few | ASSFGGAGEAF
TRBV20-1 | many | SSLDGVGTDTQY
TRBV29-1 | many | SVRRDRTGELF
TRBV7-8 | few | ASSLGLAGGGANVLT
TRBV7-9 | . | ASSLWGGSYNEQF
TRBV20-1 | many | SAPSPPGLEAF
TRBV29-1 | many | SARQGSNTEAF
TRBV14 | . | ASSPVGTQAYEQY
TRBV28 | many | ASSNPGQGVNEQF
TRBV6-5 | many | ASSYETVNSPLH
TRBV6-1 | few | ASSETSAGVLTQY
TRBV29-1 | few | SARTDENIQY
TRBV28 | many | ASRGRPEAF
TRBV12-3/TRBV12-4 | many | ASSFAAHYGYT
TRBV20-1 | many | SANSGRVYNEQF
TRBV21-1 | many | ASSKEKFAAEAF
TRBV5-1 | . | ASSLTGQIGSGANVLT
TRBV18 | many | ASSPDLNEQF
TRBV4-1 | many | ASSQISPGPGYGYT
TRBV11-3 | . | ASSLRFASGSEKTQY
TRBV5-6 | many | ASSPLGEVNYNEQF
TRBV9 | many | ASSVASAPSFDGNEQF
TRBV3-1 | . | ASSQTRNTEAF
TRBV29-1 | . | SVEDLGTVTDTQY
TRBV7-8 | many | ASSLEGGGFVRQY
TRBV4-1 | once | ASSQVVRVNTEAF
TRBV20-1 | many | SANRGGTDTQY
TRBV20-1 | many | SAQAGGRETQY
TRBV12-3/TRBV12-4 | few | ASSVGRLAGVAGTDTQY
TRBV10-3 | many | AISAWTGQGTEAF
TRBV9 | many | ASSVEARSEQF
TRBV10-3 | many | ATLPQGASFYNEQF
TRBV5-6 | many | ASSLGWGQNNQPQH
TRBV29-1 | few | SVQGQGRETQY
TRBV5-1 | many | ASSPRDLRTDTQY
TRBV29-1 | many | SVLPPGPQLPMGNTDTQY
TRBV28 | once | ASRRDSPPC
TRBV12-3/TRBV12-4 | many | ASSLRLALG
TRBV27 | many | ASSISGTSYEQY
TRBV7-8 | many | ASSLSGGGTYNEQF
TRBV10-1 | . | ASSESLTGGTPGDEQF
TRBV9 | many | ASSGGTGYGGELF
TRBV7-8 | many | ASSLGTASNQPQH
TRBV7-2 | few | ASSPDSSTNEKLF
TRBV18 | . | ASSPGSTGVNQPQH
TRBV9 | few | ASSVAGLAYNEQF
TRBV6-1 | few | ASKLAGGPAYEQY
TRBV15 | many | ATSHEGADTQY
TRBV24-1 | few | ATNTGAGNEQF